Listed below are T cell receptor beta chains from one sample, sequenced in a study of T-cell reconstitution after alpha-beta-depleted transplantation in children. One entry per CDR3 protein results from TCRdb running MiXCR on the PCR reads. The table includes fewer than 1 million distinct CDR3 sequences, roughly 16% detected once. Sequencing used PBMCs, mostly from graft donor cells, obtained 360 days after TCRalphabeta/CD19-depleted stem cell transplant. These receptor sequences come from a male patient younger than 18 who had a stem cell transplant for acute lymphoblastic leukemia, so the T cells may come from the graft donor. CDR3s include the opening cysteine and the closing phenylalanine or tryptophan. A D gene is named only where the DNA matches it firmly. The listing skips clone size in some rows; elsewhere it reads once, few, many or a size class.

>NA|NA|TRBV4-1|TRBJ1-5
CASSQSLGGQPQHF
TGCGCCAGCAGCCAAAGTTTAGGGGGTCAGCCCCAGCATTTT
>NA|TRBD2|TRBV29-1|TRBJ2-1
CSVDLAATSNNEQFF
TGCAGCGTTGACCTAGCGGCCACATCAAACAATGAGCAGTTCTTC
>NA|NA|TRBV10-3|TRBJ1-2
CAISDLLYGYTF
TGTGCCATCAGTGATCTTCTCTATGGCTACACCTTC
>few|TRBD2|TRBV5-1|TRBJ2-2
CASSFLTSGSGATGELFF
TGCGCCAGCAGCTTCTTGACTAGCGGGAGCGGGGCCACCGGGGAGCTGTTTTTT
>few|NA|TRBV6-2/TRBV6-3|TRBJ1-1
CASSYGGPQTEAFF
TGTGCCAGCAGTTATGGGGGCCCGCAGACTGAAGCTTTCTTT
>NA|TRBD2|TRBV12-3/TRBV12-4|TRBJ2-3
CAFSSLWVAGDSTDTQYF
TGTGCCTTCAGTTCCCTTTGGGTGGCGGGGGATAGCACAGATACGCAGTATTTT
>few|NA|TRBV7-9|TRBJ1-3
CASRAPGDSGNTIYF
TGTGCCAGCAGGGCGCCCGGGGACTCTGGAAACACCATATATTTT
>NA|NA|TRBV5-6|TRBJ2-7
CASRAGAGLREQYF
TGTGCCAGCAGGGCCGGGGCTGGGTTACGCGAGCAGTACTTC
>NA|NA|TRBV7-9|TRBJ2-3
CASSLEGQRVSDTQYF
TGTGCCAGCAGCTTAGAAGGGCAGCGGGTCAGTGATACGCAGTATTTT
>NA|NA|TRBV5-1|TRBJ2-7
CASSLKKGEGSYEQYF
TGCGCCAGCAGCTTGAAAAAGGGGGAGGGCTCCTACGAGCAGTACTTC
>many|NA|TRBV29-1|TRBJ1-2
CSVRAPNYGYTF
TGCAGCGTGCGCGCTCCTAACTATGGCTACACCTTC
>NA|TRBD2|TRBV19|TRBJ2-7
CASRASGTSGRSYEQYF
TGTGCCAGTAGGGCCTCGGGGACTAGCGGGAGATCCTACGAGCAGTACTTC
>NA|NA|TRBV29-1|TRBJ2-7
CSVETTGNEQYF
TGCAGCGTTGAAACAACAGGGAACGAGCAGTACTTC
>few|TRBD2|TRBV27|TRBJ2-3
CASSFVSGRASDTQYF
TGTGCCAGCAGTTTTGTTAGCGGGAGGGCGTCAGATACGCAGTATTTT
>few|TRBD1|TRBV20-1|TRBJ2-5
CSALRDREETQYF
TGCAGTGCTCTCCGGGACAGGGAGGAGACCCAGTACTTC
>many|TRBD2|TRBV20-1|TRBJ2-7
CSATNRGLVF
TGCAGTGCTACCAATCGAGGACTAGTATTC
>NA|NA|TRBV29-1|TRBJ2-7
CSVEGHFKRPYEQYF
TGCAGCGTTGAAGGGCATTTCAAAAGACCCTACGAGCAGTACTTC
>NA|NA|TRBV10-3|TRBJ2-1
CAISLSGAEQFF
TGTGCCATCAGTCTTAGCGGTGCTGAGCAGTTCTTC
>few|NA|TRBV6-5|TRBJ1-5
CASSYSRGARQPQHF
TGTGCCAGCAGTTACTCGAGGGGGGCAAGGCAGCCCCAGCATTTT
>many|NA|TRBV5-6|TRBJ2-2
CASSLGHPGELFF
TGTGCCAGCAGCTTGGGGCATCCCGGGGAGCTGTTTTTT
>NA|NA|TRBV5-6|TRBJ2-7
CASSLVGKDYEQYF
TGTGCCAGCAGCTTGGTGGGGAAGGACTACGAGCAGTACTTC
>few|NA|TRBV4-1|TRBJ1-1
CASSQLTARDTEAFF
TGCGCCAGCAGCCAATTGACAGCTAGAGACACTGAAGCTTTCTTT
>NA|TRBD2|TRBV5-1|TRBJ2-5
CASSAGLAGETQYF
TGCGCCAGCAGCGCGGGACTAGCCGGGGAGACCCAGTACTTC
>NA|TRBD2|TRBV12-3/TRBV12-4|TRBJ2-1
CASSHRTSGSTHEQFF
TGTGCCAGCAGCCACCGGACTAGCGGGAGTACGCATGAGCAGTTCTTC
>few|TRBD2|TRBV27|TRBJ2-1
CASSFPDGGAYNEQFF
TGTGCCAGCAGTTTCCCGGACGGGGGGGCGTACAATGAGCAGTTCTTC
>NA|TRBD1|TRBV20-1|TRBJ1-2
CSAGDGQGARDGYTF
TGCAGTGCTGGCGACGGACAGGGGGCGCGTGATGGCTACACCTTC
>few|TRBD2|TRBV13|TRBJ2-1
CASSGAGGPFENEQFF
TGTGCCAGCAGCGGCGCGGGAGGGCCATTTGAAAATGAGCAGTTCTTC
>many|NA|TRBV21-1|TRBJ2-7
CASSSRDRGKIYEQYF
TGTGCCAGCAGCAGCCGGGACAGGGGGAAGATCTACGAGCAGTACTTC
>NA|NA|TRBV20-1|TRBJ2-7
CSAREDSLGEQYF
TGCAGTGCTAGAGAGGACAGTCTCGGGGAGCAGTACTTC
>NA|NA|TRBV2|TRBJ1-5
CASSARTRVYSNQPQHF
TGTGCCAGCAGTGCGAGGACACGGGTTTATAGCAATCAGCCCCAGCATTTT
>NA|TRBD1|TRBV20-1|TRBJ1-6
CSASDRDRNNSPLHF
TGCAGTGCTAGTGACCGGGACAGGAATAATTCACCCCTCCACTTT
>once|NA|TRBV13|TRBJ2-7
CASSLLARLPYEQYF
TGTGCCAGCAGCTTACTAGCCCGTTTACCCTACGAGCAGTACTTC
>NA|TRBD1|TRBV2|TRBJ1-5
CASSLGKGAALHSNQPQHF
TGTGCCAGCAGTTTAGGAAAGGGGGCGGCACTACATAGCAATCAGCCCCAGCATTTT
>NA|NA|TRBV25-1|TRBJ2-4
CASSEFSGETKNIQYF
TGTGCCAGCAGTGAATTCTCGGGGGAAACCAAAAACATTCAGTACTTC
>NA|NA|TRBV29-1|TRBJ2-5
CSVVIPLQETQYF
TGCAGCGTTGTAATACCCCTACAAGAGACCCAGTACTTC
>many|TRBD2|TRBV20-1|TRBJ2-5
CSARTSGRLETQYF
TGCAGTGCCAGGACTAGCGGGAGATTGGAGACCCAGTACTTC
>NA|TRBD2|TRBV12-3/TRBV12-4|TRBJ2-2
CASSRGLAGGWELFF
TGTGCCAGCAGCCGGGGACTAGCGGGAGGGTGGGAGCTGTTTTTT
>NA|NA|TRBV10-3|TRBJ2-3
CAISESGGGPRDTQYF
TGTGCCATCAGTGAGTCGGGCGGGGGCCCGCGAGATACGCAGTATTTT